This record concerns one T cell receptor beta chain sequence. This sample is drawn from a study of blood T cell repertoires in COVID-19. Profiling relied on immunoSEQ multiplex PCR, and the TCRdb table lists in-frame clones only, not all of them. In the table there are about 350,000 clones, 89% of which are singletons. Germline V lookup: CDR1 SGHTA, CDR2 FQGNSA. This CDR3 has 15 amino acids. The V gene lost 1 base and the J gene lost 7 bases, with 11 bases spanning the gap. Sequenced material: peripheral blood. This sequence was found in an older woman with COVID-19, enrolled during active disease. The rearrangement links TRBV7-2 to TRBJ1-6; D unclear. The DNA for the CDR3 is TGTGCCAGCAGCTTAGAGGTGACAACCAATTCACCCCTCCACTTT. Amino acid sequence: CASSLEVTTNSPLHF.